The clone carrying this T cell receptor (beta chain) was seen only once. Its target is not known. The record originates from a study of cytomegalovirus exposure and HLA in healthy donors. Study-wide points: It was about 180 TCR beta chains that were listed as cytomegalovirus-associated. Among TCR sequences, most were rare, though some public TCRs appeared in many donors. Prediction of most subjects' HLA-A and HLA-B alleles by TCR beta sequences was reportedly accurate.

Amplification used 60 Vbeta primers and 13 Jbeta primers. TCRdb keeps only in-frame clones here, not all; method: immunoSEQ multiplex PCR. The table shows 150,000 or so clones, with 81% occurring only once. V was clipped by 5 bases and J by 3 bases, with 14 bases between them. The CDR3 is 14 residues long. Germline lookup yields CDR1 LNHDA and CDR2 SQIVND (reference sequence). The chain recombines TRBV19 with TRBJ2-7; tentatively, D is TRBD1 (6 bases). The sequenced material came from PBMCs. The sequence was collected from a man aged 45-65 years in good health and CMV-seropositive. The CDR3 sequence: CASSEQGRSYEQYF. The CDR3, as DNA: TGTGCCAGTAGTGAGCAGGGGAGAAGCTACGAGCAGTACTTC.